The 32 T cell receptor beta chains reported below all come from one sample, sequenced in a study of shared clonotypes between healthy human individuals. TCRdb keeps only in-frame clones here, not all; method: immunoSEQ multiplex PCR. Among under 300,000 clones, approximately 65% were seen once, and the ten largest hold over 8.5%. Sequenced material: memory CD4+ T cells sorted from blood. As to subset: CD45RA-negative fraction. Receptors originate from a man aged 30 to 39 in good health.

The rearrangement joins TRBV7-2 to TRBJ2-1, with 11 bases identical to TRBD2. The CDR3 spans 16 residues. The germline gives CDR1 SGHTA, CDR2 FQGNSA. The V gene end was trimmed by 5 bases and the J gene end by 7 bases; junction bases not matched to a gene: 10. CDR3 sequence: CASSLSVPSGRNEQFF. The CDR3 DNA reads TGTGCCAGCAGCCTATCCGTGCCTAGCGGGAGGAATGAGCAGTTCTTC.

CDR3 residues: CASSLGWASVNEQFF. Written as DNA, the CDR3 is TGTGCCAGCAGCTTGGGATGGGCGTCTGTAAATGAGCAGTTCTTC. The chain joins TRBV5-4 to TRBJ2-1; D not certain. The CDR3 spans 15 residues. Deletions cut 0 bases from V and 7 bases from J, with 14 bases between. Germline CDR1 is SGHNT and CDR2 is YYREEE (reference sequence).

The chain is built from TRBV28 and TRBJ1-4; D unclear. The CDR3 contains 12 residues. Germline V gene sequence: CDR1 MDHEN, CDR2 SYDVKM. V lost 6 bases, J lost 7 bases, and 9 bases lay in between. The DNA for the CDR3 is TGTGCCAGCAGGGGGTACGCTGAAAAACTGTTTTTT. This sequence encodes CASRGYAEKLFF.

The chain carries TRBV5-1 and TRBJ2-2, with D hard to call. The germline gives CDR1 SGHRS, CDR2 YFSETQ. This CDR3 has 13 residues. Trimming stripped 4 bases from V and 2 bases from J, with 6 bases between. CDR3 loop: CASSHPNTGELFF. The CDR3 DNA reads TGCGCCAGCAGCCACCCAAACACCGGGGAGCTGTTTTTT.

The chain recombines TRBV2 with TRBJ2-5; no clear D. The V gene's germline CDR1 is SNHLY and CDR2 FYNNEI. The CDR3 loop spans 12 amino acids. Trimming stripped 2 bases from V and 0 bases from J, with 1 base between. The DNA for the CDR3 is TGTGCCAGCAGTGAAAACCAAGAGACCCAGTACTTC. Translating it yields CASSENQETQYF.

This chain joins TRBV7-6 and TRBJ2-1, with no clear D. The CDR3 has 13 residues. V was cut by 0 bases and J by 4 bases, with 4 bases left in between. Germline CDR1 SGHVS, CDR2 FNYEAQ. This CDR3 is CASSLAAYNEQFF. The CDR3 nucleotides read TGTGCCAGCAGCTTAGCAGCGTACAATGAGCAGTTCTTC.

V gene TRBV6-5 combines with J gene TRBJ1-1, with 7 bases aligning to TRBD1. V shed 5 bases and J 4 bases; nucleotides not matched to a gene: 7. Per the germline V gene, CDR1 is MNHEY and CDR2 is SVGAGI. CDR3 size: 14 residues. CDR3 DNA sequence: TGTGCCAGCAGTACGACAGGGAGGGGCACTGAAGCTTTCTTT. Protein: CASSTTGRGTEAFF.

CDR3 loop: CASSLVHSSYEQYF. Here the CDR3 DNA reads TGTGCCAGCAGCTTAGTTCATAGCTCCTACGAGCAGTACTTC. The chain joins TRBV7-8 to TRBJ2-7; D unresolved. The V gene lost 1 base and the J gene lost 0 bases, with 7 bases spanning the gap. The germline CDR1 and CDR2 sequences are SGHVS and FQNEAQ. This CDR3 region has 14 residues.

This clone was found a few times. J is TRBJ1-1 and V is TRBV6-1; TRBD1 is a possible D gene (6 bases). This CDR3 spans 15 amino acids. Germline V gives CDR1 MNHNS, CDR2 SASEGT. Trimming took 3 bases from V and 3 from J, leaving 14 bases between them. CDR3 region: CASSDRQVRDTEAFF. As DNA, the CDR3 is TGTGCCAGCAGTGATCGACAGGTACGGGACACTGAAGCTTTCTTT.

V and J are TRBV2 and TRBJ2-5; unclear D gene. This CDR3 is built from 13 residues. The germline CDR1 and CDR2 sequences are SNHLY and FYNNEI. Trimming removed 6 bases at V and 2 bases at J, with 10 bases between. CDR3 residues: CASSADVQETQYF. In DNA form, the CDR3 reads TGTGCCAGCAGCGCGGACGTTCAAGAGACCCAGTACTTC.

This rearrangement joins TRBV27 to TRBJ2-5; D possibly corresponds to TRBD1 (5 bases). The germline V gene has CDR1 MNHEY and CDR2 SMNVEV (reference sequence). The V end lost 2 bases, the J end lost 5 bases, and 15 bases lay between the germline ends. This CDR3 is built from 15 residues. In DNA form, the CDR3 reads TGTGCCAGCAGTTTAGGTCAGGGTCTGAGGGAGACCCAGTACTTC. This encodes CASSLGQGLRETQYF.

This clone has only a few counts. This chain uses TRBV5-4 with TRBJ2-7; TRBD2 aligns across 8 bases. Germline CDR1 and CDR2: SGHNT and YYREEE (reference sequence). CDR3 length equals 15 residues. V was clipped by 3 bases and J by 4 bases; unmatched bases: 9. This CDR3 is CASSSLREGLYEQYF. As DNA, the CDR3 is TGTGCCAGCAGCTCCCTTCGGGAGGGCCTTTACGAGCAGTACTTC.

The J gene is TRBJ2-1, the V gene TRBV19; TRBD2 agrees at 10 bases. Unmatched junction bases numbered 8, after V lost 9 bases and J lost 15 bases. CDR1 LNHDA and CDR2 SQIVND come from the germline V gene (reference sequence). The CDR3 runs to 11 residues. The chain's CDR3 is CASNSGLAWFF. The CDR3 bases are TGTGCCAGCAATTCGGGACTAGCGTGGTTCTTC.

This clone was found many times. The chain combines TRBV5-8 with TRBJ2-7; TRBD2 might be the D (6 bases). Germline CDR1 and CDR2: SGHTS and YDEGEE. There are 15 residues in the CDR3. V was cut by 0 bases and J by 2 bases, with 12 bases left in between. CDR3 protein: CASSLVGGTAYEQYF. The CDR3 bases are TGTGCCAGCAGCTTGGTGGGGGGAACGGCCTACGAGCAGTACTTC.

The chain links TRBV5-1 to TRBJ2-4; 11 bases are shared with TRBD1. Germline trimming cut 5 bases from V and 8 bases from J; bases unmatched to any gene: 9. Germline values: CDR1 SGHRS, CDR2 YFSETQ. This CDR3 is 15 amino acids long. The CDR3 here is CASSHRTGGSDIQYF. The CDR3 region has the DNA TGCGCCAGCAGTCATAGGACAGGGGGCTCAGACATTCAGTACTTC.

The chain employs TRBV9 and TRBJ2-2; a weak D match, TRBD2 (5 bases). CDR1 and CDR2 from the germline V gene are SGDLS and YYNGEE. With 1 base removed from V and 6 bases from J, the gap between germline ends came to 16 bases. This CDR3 contains 16 residues. CDR3: CASSVRGVSTPGELFF. In DNA form, the CDR3 reads TGTGCCAGCAGCGTACGGGGAGTATCCACCCCCGGGGAGCTGTTTTTT.

The chain carries TRBV10-2 and TRBJ2-1; the match to TRBD1 covers 7 bases. J gave up 5 bases and V 7 bases, and 2 bases lay outside the gene matches. Per germline, CDR1 WSHSY and CDR2 SAAADI. This CDR3 is 12 amino acids long. CDR3 nucleotide sequence: TGCGCCAGCACCCAGGGGGACAATGAGCAGTTCTTC. It yields the protein CASTQGDNEQFF.

J is TRBJ1-1 and V is TRBV6-1; D unclear. The CDR3 has 12 amino acids. The germline V gene encodes CDR1 MNHNS and CDR2 SASEGT. With 4 bases removed from V and 3 bases from J, the gap between germline ends came to 6 bases. CDR3 sequence reads: CASSAYYTEAFF. CDR3 coding DNA: TGTGCCAGCAGTGCCTATTACACTGAAGCTTTCTTT.

This clone was seen only a few times. J is TRBJ1-1 and V is TRBV27, with a weak D call TRBD1 (5 bases). Trimming cost V 5 bases and J 2 bases, with 21 bases left between them. This CDR3 region has 17 residues. CDR1 is MNHEY and CDR2 is SMNVEV in the germline V gene (reference sequence). This chain's CDR3 is CASSLTEIILTNTEAFF. The CDR3 DNA reads as TGTGCCAGCAGTCTGACAGAGATTATCCTGACCAACACTGAAGCTTTCTTT.

This clone was seen once. The chain combines TRBV5-4 with TRBJ2-5; perhaps TRBD2 as D (6 bases). Germline V CDR1 and CDR2: SGHNT, YYREEE (reference sequence). Trimming took off 3 bases at V and 1 base at J, with 16 bases between the two ends. The CDR3 loop spans 16 amino acids. CDR3 DNA sequence: TGTGCCAGCAGCTGGACCGGGAGCCGCTCCCAAGAGACCCAGTACTTC. It encodes CASSWTGSRSQETQYF.

The chain couples TRBV5-1 to TRBJ1-3, with D uncertain. Trimming removed 4 bases at V and 0 bases at J, with 23 bases between. The CDR3 sequence is 19 residues long. CDR1 is SGHRS, CDR2 YFSETQ, per germline. CDR3 region: CASSPFGRRETNSGNTIYF. In nucleotides, the CDR3 is TGCGCCAGCAGCCCCTTCGGCAGGAGGGAAACCAACTCTGGAAACACCATATATTTT.

This clone was seen many times. The chain uses TRBV2 and TRBJ2-1; no reliable D call. Trimming shortened V by 10 bases and J by 4 bases, and 17 bases separated the two germline ends. From germline, CDR1 is SNHLY and CDR2 FYNNEI. This CDR3 comprises 14 residues. DNA for the CDR3: TGTGCCACCAACGGACCATCCAGGTACAATGAGCAGTTCTTC. Amino acids: CATNGPSRYNEQFF.

The chain links TRBV27 to TRBJ2-7; possibly TRBD2 for D (6 bases). Trimming removed 1 base from V and 2 bases from J, with 12 bases in between. This CDR3 is built from 15 residues. Germline V gene lookup returns CDR1 MNHEY and CDR2 SMNVEV (reference sequence). The CDR3 coding sequence is TGTGCCAGCAGTTTATTTCTGGAGGGACCCTACGAGCAGTACTTC. Residues: CASSLFLEGPYEQYF.

The chain combines TRBV6-1 with TRBJ2-1, with D possibly matching TRBD1 (5 bases). V was clipped by 6 bases and J by 4 bases, with 13 bases between them. This CDR3 has 14 amino acids. Germline V gene data show CDR1 as MNHNS and CDR2 as SASEGT. In DNA form, the CDR3 reads TGTGCCAGCAGGAGGCGGACAAATTACAATGAGCAGTTCTTC. Residues: CASRRRTNYNEQFF.

This clone was recorded a few times. The chain has TRBV29-1 and TRBJ2-1, with no clear D. Per germline, CDR1 SQVTM and CDR2 ANQGSEA. V lost 3 bases to trimming and J lost 13 bases, with 10 bases between them. CDR3 length equals 10 residues. CDR3 residues: CSVDPTGQFF. CDR3 DNA sequence: TGCAGCGTTGACCCCACCGGACAGTTCTTC.

This clone came up many times. This chain connects TRBV6-6 to TRBJ2-2, with D uncertain. The length of the CDR3 is 13 residues. Germline CDR1 reads MNHNY; CDR2 reads SVGAGI (reference sequence). Trimming cost V 6 bases and J 0 bases, with 5 bases left between them. CDR3 bases: TGTGCCAGCAGGCACCCGAACACCGGGGAGCTGTTTTTT. Its translation is CASRHPNTGELFF.

This rearrangement joins TRBV4-2 to TRBJ2-7, with D uncertain. CDR1 is LGHNA and CDR2 is YNFKEQ in the germline V gene. CDR3 length: 13 residues. V was cut by 5 bases and J by 3 bases, with 11 bases left in between. The CDR3 loop reads CASSLASDYEQYF. The CDR3 nucleotides are TGTGCCAGCAGCTTGGCCTCCGACTACGAGCAGTACTTC.

The chain employs TRBV7-8 and TRBJ2-5, with D perhaps given as TRBD1 or TRBD2 (5 bases each). Germline assignment: CDR1 SGHVS and CDR2 FQNEAQ. The V end lost 5 bases, the J end lost 5 bases, and 18 bases lay between the germline ends. The CDR3 runs 15 residues. The chain's CDR3 is CASSPDTGRRETQYF. The CDR3 coding sequence is TGTGCCAGCAGCCCAGACACAGGTCGGAGGGAGACCCAGTACTTC.

The chain uses TRBV19 and TRBJ2-5, with D possibly TRBD2 on 5 matching bases. This CDR3 has 13 residues. Trimming cost V 4 bases and J 5 bases, with 11 bases left between them. The germline gives CDR1 LNHDA, CDR2 SQIVND (reference sequence). The CDR3 reads CASSKSGIETQYF. The CDR3, as DNA: TGTGCCAGTAGTAAATCCGGGATCGAGACCCAGTACTTC. Complete variable domain (other parts from reference TRBV19 and TRBJ2-5): DGGITQSPKYLFRKEGQNVTLSCEQNLNHDAMYWYRQDPGQGLRLIYYSQIVNDFQKGDIAEGYSVSREKKESFPLTVTSAQKNPTAFYLCASSKSGIETQYFGPGTRLLVL.

This clone was found once. A much larger clone lies one base from this, so it may be a read error. V is TRBV7-3 and J is TRBJ2-2; D unresolved. Per the germline V gene, CDR1 is SGHTA and CDR2 is FQGTGA. The CDR3 has 12 residues. Trimming cost V 3 bases and J 2 bases, with 1 base left between them. The CDR3 loop is CASSFNTGELFF. The CDR3 DNA reads TGTGCCAGCAGCTTTAACACCGGGGAGCTGTTTTTT.

This clone was seen a few times. V usage is TRBV5-1 and J usage is TRBJ2-4; TRBD2 matches 8 bases. In germline, CDR1 is SGHRS, CDR2 YFSETQ. CDR3 length: 16 residues. Germline trimming cut 0 bases from V and 1 base from J; bases unmatched to any gene: 3. CDR3 region: CASSLGAGGAKNIQYF. CDR3 sequence (DNA): TGCGCCAGCAGCTTGGGGGCGGGGGGCGCCAAAAACATTCAGTACTTC.

The chain carries TRBV5-1 and TRBJ1-2, with no clear D. This CDR3 is 15 amino acids long. CDR1 is SGHRS, CDR2 YFSETQ, per germline. V lost 0 bases, J lost 1 base, and 10 bases lay in between. The DNA of the CDR3 is TGCGCCAGCAGCTTGGGGCAGGATAGTAACTATGGCTACACCTTC. This translates into CASSLGQDSNYGYTF.